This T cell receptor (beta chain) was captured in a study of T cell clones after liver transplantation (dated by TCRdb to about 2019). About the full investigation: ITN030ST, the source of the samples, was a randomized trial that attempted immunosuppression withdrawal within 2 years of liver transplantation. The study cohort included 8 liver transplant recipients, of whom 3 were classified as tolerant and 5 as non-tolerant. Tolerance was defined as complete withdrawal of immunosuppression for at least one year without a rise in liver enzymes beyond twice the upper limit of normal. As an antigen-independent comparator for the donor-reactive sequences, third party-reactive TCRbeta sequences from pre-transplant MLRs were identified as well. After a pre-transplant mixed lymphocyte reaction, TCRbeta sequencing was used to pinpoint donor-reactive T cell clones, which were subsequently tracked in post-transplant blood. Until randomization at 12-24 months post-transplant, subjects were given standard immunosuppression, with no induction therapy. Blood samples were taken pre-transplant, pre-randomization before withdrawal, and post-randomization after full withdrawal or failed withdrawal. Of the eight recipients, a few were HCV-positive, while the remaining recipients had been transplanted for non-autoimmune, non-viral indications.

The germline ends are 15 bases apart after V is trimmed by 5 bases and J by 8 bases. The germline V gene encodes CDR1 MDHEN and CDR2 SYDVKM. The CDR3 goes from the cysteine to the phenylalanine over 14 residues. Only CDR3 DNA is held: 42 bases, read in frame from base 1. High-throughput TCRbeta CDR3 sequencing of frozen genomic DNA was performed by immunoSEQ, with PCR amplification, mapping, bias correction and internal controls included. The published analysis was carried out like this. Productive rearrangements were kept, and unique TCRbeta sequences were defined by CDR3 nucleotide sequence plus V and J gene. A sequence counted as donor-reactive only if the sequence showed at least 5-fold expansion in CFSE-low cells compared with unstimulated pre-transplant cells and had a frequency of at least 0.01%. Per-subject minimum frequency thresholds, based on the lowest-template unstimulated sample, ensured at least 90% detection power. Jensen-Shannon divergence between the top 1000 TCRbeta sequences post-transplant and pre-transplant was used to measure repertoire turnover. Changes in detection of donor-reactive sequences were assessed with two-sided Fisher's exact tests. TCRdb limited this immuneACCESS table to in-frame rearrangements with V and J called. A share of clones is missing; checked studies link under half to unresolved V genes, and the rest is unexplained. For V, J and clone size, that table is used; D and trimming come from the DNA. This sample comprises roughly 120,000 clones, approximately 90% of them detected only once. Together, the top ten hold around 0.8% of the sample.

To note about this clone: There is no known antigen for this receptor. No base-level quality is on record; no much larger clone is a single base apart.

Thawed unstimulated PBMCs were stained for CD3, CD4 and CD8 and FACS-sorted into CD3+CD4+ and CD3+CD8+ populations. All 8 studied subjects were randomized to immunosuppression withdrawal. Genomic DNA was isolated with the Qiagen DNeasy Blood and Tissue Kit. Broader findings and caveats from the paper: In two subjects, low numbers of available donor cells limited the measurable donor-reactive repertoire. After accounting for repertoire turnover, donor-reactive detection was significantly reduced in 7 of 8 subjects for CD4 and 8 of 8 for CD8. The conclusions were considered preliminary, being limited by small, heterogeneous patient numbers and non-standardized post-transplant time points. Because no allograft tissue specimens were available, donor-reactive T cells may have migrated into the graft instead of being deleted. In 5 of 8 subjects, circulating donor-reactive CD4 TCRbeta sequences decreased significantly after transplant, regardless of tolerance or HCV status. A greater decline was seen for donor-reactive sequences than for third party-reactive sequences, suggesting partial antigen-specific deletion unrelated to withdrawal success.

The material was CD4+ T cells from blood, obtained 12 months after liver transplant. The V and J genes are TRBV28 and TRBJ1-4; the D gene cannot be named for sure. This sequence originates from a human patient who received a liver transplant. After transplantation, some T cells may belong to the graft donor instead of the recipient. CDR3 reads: CASSPAETREKLFF. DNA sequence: TGTGCCAGCAGTCCTGCCGAGACTAGAGAAAAACTGTTTTTT. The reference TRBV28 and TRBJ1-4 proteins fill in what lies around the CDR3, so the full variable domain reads DVKVTQSSRYLVKRTGEKVFLECVQDMDHENMFWYRQDPGLGLRLIYFSYDVKMKEKGDIPEGYSVSREKKERFSLILESASTNQTSMYLCASSPAETREKLFFGSGTQLSVL.